The next 18 T cell receptor beta chains were all read from a single sample in a study of blood T cell repertoires in COVID-19. Generated by immunoSEQ multiplex PCR, the TCRdb table keeps only in-frame clones and is missing some. The sample has roughly 80,000 clones; about 88% are singletons. Specimen: peripheral blood. Receptors were obtained from an elderly woman with acute or convalescent COVID-19.

The gene calls are TRBV6-2 or TRBV6-3 and TRBJ2-1, with TRBD2 identical over 9 bases. With 3 bases clipped from V and 6 bases from J, the junction kept 12 bases outside the gene matches. The CDR3 has 17 residues. Germline V lookup: CDR1 MNHEY, CDR2 SVGEGT. CDR3 in amino acids: CASSYTFGSGGFNEQFF. The CDR3 DNA follows: TGTGCCAGCAGTTATACGTTTGGGAGCGGGGGGTTCAATGAGCAGTTCTTC.

This chain joins TRBV30 and TRBJ2-6; D gene uncertain. V was trimmed by 0 bases and J by 2 bases, leaving 8 bases between them. This CDR3 spans 15 amino acids. Germline assignment: CDR1 GTSNPN and CDR2 SVGIG (reference sequence). CDR3 residues: CAWSVGQAGANVLTF. CDR3 sequence (DNA): TGTGCCTGGAGTGTAGGTCAGGCTGGGGCCAACGTCCTGACTTTC. Together with reference TRBV30 and TRBJ2-6, the CDR3 gives the full variable domain: SQTIHQWPATLVQPVGSPLSLECTVEGTSNPNLYWYRQAAGRGLQLLFYSVGIGQISSEVPQNLSASRPQDRQFILSSKKLLLSDSGFYLCAWSVGQAGANVLTFGAGSRLTVL.

This chain links TRBV27 with TRBJ1-4; 11 bases are shared with TRBD1. Germline V gives CDR1 MNHEY, CDR2 SMNVEV (reference sequence). V shed 3 bases, J shed 2 bases, and the junction held 2 bases outside the gene matches. The CDR3 runs 16 residues. CDR3 nucleotide sequence: TGTGCCAGCAGTTTTTGGACAGGGGGCACTAATGAAAAACTGTTTTTT. It codes for CASSFWTGGTNEKLFF. The full variable domain, in which reference TRBV27 and TRBJ1-4 provide the parts outside the CDR3, is EAQVTQNPRYLITVTGKKLTVTCSQNMNHEYMSWYRQDPGLGLRQIYYSMNVEVTDKGDVPEGYKVSRKEKRNFPLILESPSPNQTSLYFCASSFWTGGTNEKLFFGSGTQLSVL.

The chain carries TRBV5-1 and TRBJ1-2, with D unclear. V lost 3 bases, J lost 2 bases, and 17 bases lay in between. This CDR3 has 16 residues. The V gene's germline CDR1 is SGHRS and CDR2 YFSETQ. In nucleotides, the CDR3 is TGCGCCAGCAGCTCGGGGATAGGTAGGGAAAACTATGGCTACACCTTC. It codes for CASSSGIGRENYGYTF.

The chain combines TRBV1 with TRBJ2-3; no check of the table's D call, TRBD2, against the DNA was made. TRBV1 has pseudogene status. This CDR3 has 14 residues. Written as DNA, the CDR3 is TGCACCAGCAGCCTCGGGGGGAACACAGATACGCAGTATTTT. This gives the protein CTSSLGGNTDTQYF.

V and J are TRBV27 and TRBJ2-1, with D possibly TRBD2 on 8 matching bases. Germline V CDR1 and CDR2: MNHEY, SMNVEV (reference sequence). This CDR3 contains 19 residues. Trimming stripped 3 bases from V and 2 bases from J, with 23 bases between. In DNA form, the CDR3 reads TGTGCCAGCAGTTTCCTCCCTCCTTTTAGCGGGACAGCCTACAATGAGCAGTTCTTC. This encodes CASSFLPPFSGTAYNEQFF.

The chain is built from TRBV27 and TRBJ2-5; 11 nucleotides agree with TRBD2. CDR1 and CDR2 from the germline V gene are MNHEY and SMNVEV (reference sequence). The V gene end was trimmed by 4 bases and the J gene end by 1 base; junction bases not matched to a gene: 2. This CDR3 is built from 15 residues. The CDR3 sequence is CASSSLAGGQETQYF. The CDR3, as DNA: TGTGCCAGCAGTTCCCTAGCGGGGGGCCAAGAGACCCAGTACTTC.

CDR3 DNA: TGTGCCTGGATCCGACGAAGGACAGGGAATGGCTACACCTTC. It codes for CAWIRRRTGNGYTF. The chain joins TRBV30 to TRBJ1-2; 8 nucleotides match TRBD1. Trimming removed 4 bases from V and 6 bases from J; junction bases left unmatched: 10. Looked up from germline, CDR1 is GTSNPN and CDR2 is SVGIG (reference sequence). The length of the CDR3 is 14 residues.

The CDR3 DNA sequence: TGTGCCACCACCTCGGCAGGGGGCGATTCACCCCTCCACTTT. Translated, it gives CATTSAGGDSPLHF. The chain has TRBV10-3 and TRBJ1-6; 8 nucleotides align to TRBD1. Per germline, CDR1 ENHRY and CDR2 SYGVKD. The CDR3 sequence is 14 residues long. Trimming took 10 bases from V and 8 from J; bases not matched to a gene: 10.

The chain has TRBV28 and TRBJ2-1; 8 bases line up with TRBD1. V shed 9 bases, J shed 6 bases, and the junction held 4 bases outside the gene matches. Germline CDR1 is MDHEN and CDR2 is SYDVKM. This CDR3 comprises 12 residues. This chain's CDR3 is CASGTGLNEQFF. The CDR3, as DNA: TGTGCCAGTGGGACAGGACTCAATGAGCAGTTCTTC.

The chain joins TRBV7-2 to TRBJ1-5; D gene ambiguous. This CDR3 contains 14 residues. Deletions cut 1 base from V and 3 bases from J, with 7 bases between. Germline loops: CDR1 SGHTA, CDR2 FQGNSA. This chain's CDR3 is CASSLVSANQPQHF. The DNA for the CDR3 is TGTGCCAGCAGCTTAGTCAGTGCCAATCAGCCCCAGCATTTT.

V and J are TRBV3-1 (or the pseudogene TRBV3-2) and TRBJ2-1, with 16 positions matching TRBD2. This CDR3 has 22 amino acids. With 3 bases clipped from V and 0 bases from J, the junction kept 14 bases outside the gene matches. CDR1 is LGHDT and CDR2 is YNNKEL in the germline V gene (reference sequence). The DNA for the CDR3 is TGTGCCAGCAGCCAGGGCTCGCGTCCGGGACTAGCGGGGGGGAGCTCCTACAATGAGCAGTTCTTC. Residues: CASSQGSRPGLAGGSSYNEQFF.

The sample holds a few counts of this clone. The rearrangement joins TRBV6-2 or TRBV6-3 to TRBJ2-1; the D is unclear. Germline CDR1 reads MNHEY; CDR2 reads SVGEGT. V was trimmed by 0 bases and J by 9 bases, leaving 15 bases between them. The CDR3 is 15 residues long. CDR3 in amino acids: CASSYSSVPYLEQFF. The CDR3 DNA follows: TGTGCCAGCAGTTACTCGAGCGTTCCCTACCTTGAGCAGTTCTTC.

The V and J genes are TRBV5-1 and TRBJ2-7, with a possible D match to TRBD1 (5 bases). Germline V gene sequence: CDR1 SGHRS, CDR2 YFSETQ. This CDR3 has 13 residues. V was shortened by 1 base and J by 7 bases, with 12 bases between the two germline ends. This chain's CDR3 is CASSLMPGQEQYF. The CDR3 DNA reads TGCGCCAGCAGCTTGATGCCAGGGCAAGAGCAGTACTTC.

This chain links TRBV6-6 with TRBJ1-1, with D perhaps TRBD1 (6 bases). The ends were cut back, 2 bases at V and 1 base at J, with 14 bases in the middle. CDR1 is MNHNY, CDR2 SVGAGI, per germline (reference sequence). This CDR3 comprises 16 residues. The CDR3 here is CASSYNRDTQNTEAFF. DNA of the CDR3: TGTGCCAGCAGTTACAATAGGGACACTCAGAACACTGAAGCTTTCTTT.

The CDR3: CASSRTDSLNTEAFF. Written as DNA, the CDR3 is TGTGCCAGCAGCAGAACGGACAGCCTGAACACTGAAGCTTTCTTT. The chain links TRBV6-2 or TRBV6-3 to TRBJ1-1, with a weak D call TRBD1 (6 bases). The CDR3 spans 15 residues. V lost 6 bases and J 0 bases, leaving 14 bases between the germline ends. Germline CDR1 MNHEY, CDR2 SVGEGT.

This clone showed up just once. The chain employs TRBV3-1 (or the pseudogene TRBV3-2) and TRBJ2-1, with 13 bases identical to TRBD2. Germline-derived CDR1 and CDR2 are LGHDT and YNNKEL (reference sequence). This CDR3 is 15 amino acids long. V was clipped by 1 base and J by 9 bases; unmatched bases: 3. CDR3 in amino acids: CASSQVLAGGGEQFF. The CDR3 bases are TGTGCCAGCAGCCAAGTACTAGCGGGAGGGGGTGAGCAGTTCTTC.

V and J are TRBV12-3 or TRBV12-4 and TRBJ2-7; D perhaps matches TRBD2 (6 bases). Between the trimmed V and J ends, which lost 6 bases and 6 bases, there was a span of 12 bases. This CDR3 region has 12 residues. The CDR3 bases are TGTGCCAGCAGCGGACTAAATGTCGAGCAGTACTTC. This encodes CASSGLNVEQYF.